The rows below give T cell receptor beta chains drawn from one sample of a study of blood T cell repertoires in COVID-19. Sequencing was performed with immunoSEQ multiplex PCR; in TCRdb, only in-frame clones are kept and a portion is missing. This table holds 330,000 or so clones, approximately 89% found once. The sample was peripheral blood. These receptor sequences come from a woman aged 60 to 75 with COVID-19, enrolled during active disease. Both conserved end residues are part of each CDR3. D genes are given only for firm matches. Only part of the rows carry a size: once, few, many, or a class if the clone is expanded.

D,J,size,V,CDR3,DNA
-,TRBJ2-5,-,TRBV6-6,CASSSIQETQYF,TGTGCCAGCAGTTCAATTCAAGAGACCCAGTACTTC
TRBD2,TRBJ2-7,-,TRBV28,CASSLNPLAGGYTYEQYF,TGTGCCAGCAGTTTAAACCCACTAGCGGGGGGTTACACCTACGAGCAGTACTTC
-,TRBJ1-2,-,TRBV28,CASSFSGGGQGYTF,TGTGCCAGCAGTTTTTCGGGGGGCGGGCAGGGCTACACCTTC
-,TRBJ1-1,-,TRBV12-3/TRBV12-4,CASRRTVNTEAFF,TGTGCCAGCAGGCGGACAGTCAACACTGAAGCTTTCTTT
TRBD1,TRBJ1-2,-,TRBV5-1,CARRGVGQEKYGYTF,TGCGCCAGGAGGGGAGTTGGACAGGAGAAATATGGCTACACCTTC
-,TRBJ2-2,-,TRBV3-1/TRBV3-2,CASSQSGAAGELFF,TGTGCCAGCAGCCAATCAGGGGCGGCCGGGGAGCTGTTTTTT
-,TRBJ1-1,-,TRBV6-6,CASRGADMNTEAFF,TGTGCCAGCAGGGGAGCAGATATGAACACTGAAGCTTTCTTT
TRBD2,TRBJ2-7,-,TRBV28,CASSLHSGTSGGYEQYF,TGTGCCAGCAGTTTACACTCGGGCACTAGCGGGGGGTACGAGCAGTACTTC
TRBD1,TRBJ1-3,-,TRBV2,CASSRHDRGTLHSSGNTIYF,TGTGCCAGCAGTAGACACGACAGGGGAACCTTACATTCCTCTGGAAACACCATATATTTT
-,TRBJ2-1,-,TRBV18,CASLTVLAKSEQFF,TGTGCCAGCTTAACGGTGCTAGCGAAGAGTGAGCAGTTCTTC
-,TRBJ1-1,few,TRBV3-1/TRBV3-2,CASSRTGEAFF,TGTGCCAGCAGCCGCACAGGGGAAGCTTTCTTT
TRBD2,TRBJ2-5,-,TRBV4-2,CASSQDLLAGGTQETQYF,TGTGCCAGCAGCCAAGACCTACTAGCGGGGGGGACTCAAGAGACCCAGTACTTC
-,TRBJ1-1,-,TRBV19,CASSGWERDTEAFF,TGTGCCAGTAGCGGGTGGGAGAGGGACACTGAAGCTTTCTTT
-,TRBJ1-1,-,TRBV29-1,CSARTGVNTEAFF,TGCAGCGCTCGGACGGGGGTGAACACTGAAGCTTTCTTT
-,TRBJ1-1,once,TRBV5-1,CASSIPKGLDRSRTEAFF,TGCGCCAGCAGCATACCCAAGGGACTCGACAGATCTCGCACTGAAGCTTTCTTT
-,TRBJ2-7,-,TRBV6-5,CASRGPGPYEQYF,TGTGCCAGTAGAGGGCCAGGCCCCTACGAGCAGTACTTC
-,TRBJ2-5,-,TRBV3-1/TRBV3-2,CASSPRYQETQYF,TGTGCCAGCAGCCCCAGGTACCAAGAGACCCAGTACTTC
-,TRBJ1-2,-,TRBV11-2,CASSKTTVSYTF,TGTGCCAGCAGCAAAACGACAGTAAGCTACACCTTC
TRBD2,TRBJ2-2,-,TRBV28,CASSLPRGGLFAGELFF,TGTGCCAGCAGTTTACCACGGGGGGGCCTTTTCGCCGGGGAGCTGTTTTTT
-,TRBJ1-1,-,TRBV15,CATSRDPGMNTEAFF,TGTGCCACCAGCAGAGACCCGGGGATGAACACTGAAGCTTTCTTT
-,TRBJ2-1,-,TRBV12-3/TRBV12-4,CASSITVYNEQFF,TGTGCCAGCAGCATAACAGTCTACAATGAGCAGTTCTTC
-,TRBJ1-6,-,TRBV5-1,CASSLGSGGEGSPLHF,TGCGCCAGCAGCTTGGGAAGTGGTGGAGAGGGTTCACCCCTCCACTTT
-,TRBJ1-3,-,TRBV5-1,CASSLDLTSGNTIYF,TGCGCCAGCAGCTTGGACCTAACGAGCGGAAACACCATATATTTT
-,TRBJ1-1,-,TRBV11-2,CASSLHGEGMNTEAFF,TGTGCCAGCAGCCTCCATGGGGAGGGAATGAACACTGAAGCTTTCTTT
TRBD1,TRBJ2-5,-,TRBV7-3,CASSMHRGLQETQYF,TGTGCCAGCAGCATGCACAGGGGTCTCCAAGAGACCCAGTACTTC
-,TRBJ1-1,-,TRBV2,CASSESPRGAFF,TGTGCCAGCAGTGAGAGTCCGCGGGGGGCTTTCTTT
-,TRBJ2-2,-,TRBV5-1,CASSFGGAAGELFF,TGCGCCAGCAGCTTCGGGGGAGCGGCCGGGGAGCTGTTTTTT
-,TRBJ1-1,once,TRBV5-1,CASSQEGRSTEAFF,TGCGCCAGCAGCCAGGAGGGTCGGAGCACTGAAGCTTTCTTT
TRBD1,TRBJ1-2,-,TRBV15,CATSRRTGSNYGYTF,TGTGCCACCAGCAGGAGGACAGGCTCTAACTATGGCTACACCTTC
-,TRBJ1-1,-,TRBV19,CASSTRQWGTEAFF,TGTGCCAGTAGTACCCGACAGTGGGGCACTGAAGCTTTCTTT
TRBD1,TRBJ1-5,-,TRBV19,CASRTTDRDINQPQHF,TGTGCCAGTAGGACTACCGACAGGGACATCAATCAGCCCCAGCATTTT
-,TRBJ1-6,-,TRBV5-6,CASSLLSSYNSPLHF,TGTGCCAGCAGCTTGTTGAGCTCCTATAATTCACCCCTCCACTTT
-,TRBJ1-2,-,TRBV9,CASSVGPGANYGYTF,TGTGCCAGCAGCGTAGGGCCGGGGGCTAACTATGGCTACACCTTC
-,TRBJ1-6,many,TRBV5-8,CASRTTVYNSPLHF,TGTGCCAGCAGGACTACAGTGTATAATTCACCCCTCCACTTT
TRBD2,TRBJ2-1,-,TRBV15,CATGRGGRYNEQFF,TGTGCCACCGGGCGGGGGGGCCGATACAATGAGCAGTTCTTC
TRBD2,TRBJ2-2,once,TRBV7-2,CASSLTPSGGPGELFF,TGTGCCAGCAGCTTAACCCCTAGCGGGGGTCCCGGGGAGCTGTTTTTT
-,TRBJ1-5,-,TRBV4-1,CASSQEDRQYSNQPQHF,TGCGCCAGCAGCCAAGAAGACAGGCAATATAGCAATCAGCCCCAGCATTTT
-,TRBJ1-2,-,TRBV28,CASSFTDPLYGYTF,TGTGCCAGCAGTTTTACAGACCCATTATATGGCTACACCTTC
-,TRBJ2-5,-,TRBV5-1,CASTPPLAETQYF,TGCGCCAGCACTCCTCCTCTAGCAGAGACCCAGTACTTC
-,TRBJ1-1,-,TRBV9,CASSLSGRFTEAFF,TGTGCCAGCAGCCTCTCTGGCAGGTTCACTGAAGCTTTCTTT
-,TRBJ1-1,-,TRBV6-6,CASSLETEAFF,TGTGCCAGCAGCCTAGAAACTGAAGCTTTCTTT
TRBD1,TRBJ1-1,-,TRBV19,CASHVDRGNTEAFF,TGTGCCAGCCACGTCGACAGGGGGAACACTGAAGCTTTCTTT
TRBD1,TRBJ1-2,few,TRBV10-3,CAISSRDRGGGYTF,TGTGCCATCAGTTCCCGGGACAGGGGCGGAGGCTACACCTTC